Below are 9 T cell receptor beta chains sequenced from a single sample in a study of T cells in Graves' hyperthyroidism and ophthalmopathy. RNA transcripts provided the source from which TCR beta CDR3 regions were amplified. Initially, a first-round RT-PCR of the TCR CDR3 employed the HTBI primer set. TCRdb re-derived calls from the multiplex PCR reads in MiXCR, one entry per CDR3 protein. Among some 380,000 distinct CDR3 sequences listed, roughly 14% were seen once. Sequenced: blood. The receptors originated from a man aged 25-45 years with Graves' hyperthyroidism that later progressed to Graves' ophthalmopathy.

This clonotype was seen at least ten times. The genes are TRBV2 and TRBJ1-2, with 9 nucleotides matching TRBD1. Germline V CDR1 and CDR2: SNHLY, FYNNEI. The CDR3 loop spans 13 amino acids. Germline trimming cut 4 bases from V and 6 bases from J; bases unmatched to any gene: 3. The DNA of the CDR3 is TGTGCCAGCAGTGTACAGGGGGCGCATGGCTACACCTTC. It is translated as CASSVQGAHGYTF.

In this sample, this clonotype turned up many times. The CDR3 DNA reads as TGTGCCAGCAGTTTAAGGCCTAATCAGCCCCAGCATTTT. Its translation is CASSLRPNQPQHF. This chain joins TRBV12-3 or TRBV12-4 and TRBJ1-5, with D unclear. The CDR3 length is 13 residues. V dropped 2 bases and J dropped 4 bases, with 6 bases sitting between them.

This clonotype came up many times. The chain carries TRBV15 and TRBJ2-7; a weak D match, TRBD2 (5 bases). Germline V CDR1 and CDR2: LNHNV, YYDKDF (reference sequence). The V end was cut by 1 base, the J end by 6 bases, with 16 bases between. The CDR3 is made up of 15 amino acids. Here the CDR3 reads CATSRVLGVLSEQYF. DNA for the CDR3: TGTGCCACCAGCAGAGTGCTGGGAGTTCTGAGCGAGCAGTACTTC.

The CDR3 spells CASSQDPGELFF. The CDR3 DNA sequence: TGTGCCAGCAGCCAAGACCCCGGGGAGCTGTTTTTT. The chain uses TRBV4-2 and TRBJ2-2; D not resolved. Germline CDR1 reads LGHNA; CDR2 reads YNFKEQ. The CDR3 consists of 12 residues. V lost 0 bases, J lost 6 bases, and 2 bases lay in between.

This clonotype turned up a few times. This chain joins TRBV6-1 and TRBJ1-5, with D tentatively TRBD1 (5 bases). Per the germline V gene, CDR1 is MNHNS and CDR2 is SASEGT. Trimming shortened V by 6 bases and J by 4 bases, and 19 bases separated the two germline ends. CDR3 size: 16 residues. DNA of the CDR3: TGTGCCAGCAGGCCTCCTCCGGGACGAAAAAATCAGCCCCAGCATTTT. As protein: CASRPPPGRKNQPQHF.

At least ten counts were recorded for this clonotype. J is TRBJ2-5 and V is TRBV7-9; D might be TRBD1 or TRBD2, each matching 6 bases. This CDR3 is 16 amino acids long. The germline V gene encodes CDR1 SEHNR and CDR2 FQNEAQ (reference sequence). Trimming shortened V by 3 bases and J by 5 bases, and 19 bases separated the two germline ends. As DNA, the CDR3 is TGTGCCAGCAGCTTCCTATTAGGGGGGACGGGGGAGACCCAGTACTTC. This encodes CASSFLLGGTGETQYF.

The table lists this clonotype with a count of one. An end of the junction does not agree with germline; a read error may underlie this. Written as DNA, the CDR3 is TGCGCCGGCAGCCAAGCGGGGACTAGCGGGCTAAACAATGAGCAGTTCTTC. Translation: CAGSQAGTSGLNNEQFF. This chain uses TRBV4-1 with TRBJ2-1, with TRBD2 identical over 12 bases. The CDR3 loop spans 17 amino acids. Germline assignment: CDR1 MGHRA and CDR2 YSYEKL.

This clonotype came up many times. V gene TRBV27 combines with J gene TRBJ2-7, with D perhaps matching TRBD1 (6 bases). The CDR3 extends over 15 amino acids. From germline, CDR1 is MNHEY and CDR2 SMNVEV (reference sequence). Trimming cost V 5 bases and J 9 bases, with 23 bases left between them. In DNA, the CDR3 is TGTGCCAGCAGTGGAATCCCAGGGGTTGGTAAGGGGCAGTACTTC. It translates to CASSGIPGVGKGQYF.

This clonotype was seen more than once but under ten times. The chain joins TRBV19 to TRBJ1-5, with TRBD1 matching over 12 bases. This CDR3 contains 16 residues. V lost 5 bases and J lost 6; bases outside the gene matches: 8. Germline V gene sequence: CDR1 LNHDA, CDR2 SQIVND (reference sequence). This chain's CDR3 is CASSPRGQGAGQPQHF. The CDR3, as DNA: TGTGCCAGTAGTCCCCGGGGACAGGGGGCAGGTCAGCCCCAGCATTTT.